Listed below are T cell receptor beta chains from one sample, sequenced in a study of cytomegalovirus exposure and HLA in healthy donors. Here immunoSEQ multiplex PCR was the method, and the copy in TCRdb shows in-frame clones only, minus some. The table lists 160,000 or so clones, about 87% of them singletons. The specimen sequenced was PBMCs. The source is a woman aged 25 to 45 in good health and CMV-seronegative. Both conserved end residues are part of each CDR3. Each record gives: CDR3 protein, V gene, J gene, clone size. Not all rows give a size; the values are once, few, many and, for expanded clones, a class.

CASSTQGHTNEKLFF	TRBV19	TRBJ1-4	-
CASSISPGLASTDTQYF	TRBV19	TRBJ2-3	-
CASSRDRGDTEAFF	TRBV11-3	TRBJ1-1	-
CAWSVGQATIYGYTF	TRBV30	TRBJ1-2	-
CAWSGGGWSRGNYGYTF	TRBV30	TRBJ1-2	-
CASSGGPEAFF	TRBV2	TRBJ1-1	few
CASSPFRGGGTGNTIYF	TRBV4-1	TRBJ1-3	-
CAAGGTGENEQYF	TRBV6-6	TRBJ2-7	-
CASSQVPPSPSDTQYF	TRBV4-1	TRBJ2-3	-
CASSFRDRGGEQFF	TRBV7-9	TRBJ2-1	-
CASSQGGSGSYEQYF	TRBV14	TRBJ2-7	-
CASSPRQGLYEQYF	TRBV18	TRBJ2-7	many
CASSLVADSEQYF	TRBV7-9	TRBJ2-7	once
CASIRTGGLHEQYF	TRBV2	TRBJ2-7	-
CASTHKTQGGTEAFF	TRBV6-5	TRBJ1-1	-
CAWSVTGYDYGYTF	TRBV30	TRBJ1-2	-
CASSNRTGRSSGYTF	TRBV5-1	TRBJ1-2	-
CASSPRQRSSYEQYF	TRBV18	TRBJ2-7	-
CASSLELQGNSPLHF	TRBV7-8	TRBJ1-6	-
CASSIGREVVHDEQFF	TRBV19	TRBJ2-1	many
CASSDDLTGGLDTQYF	TRBV9	TRBJ2-3	-
CASSPGTSGGETQYF	TRBV9	TRBJ2-5	-
CASSPGLAGGAGSYEQYF	TRBV7-6	TRBJ2-7	-
CASAFGLDNEQFF	TRBV12-5	TRBJ2-1	once
CASSNSPGELFF	TRBV19	TRBJ2-2	-
CATGRGQGAYEQYF	TRBV15	TRBJ2-7	few
CASSRRTGPYEQYF	TRBV27	TRBJ2-7	-
CAISVSQDSNQPQHF	TRBV10-3	TRBJ1-5	-